Listed here is a single T cell receptor (beta chain). Antigen unknown. Compared with germline, one end of the junction differs, possibly owing to a read error. The germline gives CDR1 MGHRA, CDR2 YSYEKL. CDR3 length equals 14 residues. This sample was taken from a study of blood T cells in healthy people across ages. Study results and limitations: No conclusive comparison of naive versus antigen-experienced cells was possible with unsorted PBMCs. There was no known CMV status for donors, so expanded clonotype changes were possibly confounded.

With a J-beta primer mix and a sample-barcoded 5' primer, a second PCR ran about 7 to 12 cycles. TCRdb re-called the 5' RACE reads with MiXCR, one entry per CDR3 protein. The sample holds 1.6 million or so distinct CDR3 sequences, roughly 30% seen once. Researchers isolated at least 6 million PBMCs per sample. Total RNA amounts of at least 6 micrograms were extracted per sample. The sequenced sample consisted of blood. The J gene is TRBJ1-2, the V gene TRBV4-1, with D hard to call. This TCR derives from a woman in her 30s in good health. The CDR3, as DNA: TGCGCCAGCAGCCAAGATTCCGGGAACTATGGCCACACCTTC. It encodes CASSQDSGNYGHTF.